Listed below are T cell receptor beta chains from one sample, sequenced in a study of blood T cell repertoires in COVID-19. The data were produced by immunoSEQ multiplex PCR, yet TCRdb's version contains in-frame clones alone and is incomplete. Of about 190,000 clones listed, about 90% are singletons. The source material was peripheral blood. These receptors came from a man between 45 and 60 years old with acute or convalescent COVID-19. Each CDR3 is given with its conserved first and last residue. Fields, in order: J gene, D gene, CDR3 length, clone size, V gene, CDR3 DNA, CDR3 protein. A D gene is named only where the DNA matches it firmly. Clone size appears in some rows only: once, few, many, or a class for an expanded clone.

J gene: TRBJ1-2; D gene: NA; CDR3 length: 16; clone size: NA; V gene: TRBV12-5; CDR3 DNA: TGTGCTAGTGGTTTGTCCCGAGGAGGGGCACACTATGGCTACACCTTC; CDR3 protein: CASGLSRGGAHYGYTF
J gene: TRBJ1-6; D gene: NA; CDR3 length: 16; clone size: NA; V gene: TRBV19; CDR3 DNA: TGTGCCAGTAGTACCAACCCGGGGGGTATAGGTTCACCCCTCCACTTT; CDR3 protein: CASSTNPGGIGSPLHF
J gene: TRBJ2-7; D gene: NA; CDR3 length: 16; clone size: once; V gene: TRBV6-1; CDR3 DNA: TGTGCCAGCAGTGAAAGACCGACAGCCATCTCCTACGAGCAGTACTTC; CDR3 protein: CASSERPTAISYEQYF
J gene: TRBJ1-5; D gene: NA; CDR3 length: 11; clone size: NA; V gene: TRBV12-3/TRBV12-4; CDR3 DNA: TGTGCCAGCAGTCAGGGTCAGCCCCAGCATTTT; CDR3 protein: CASSQGQPQHF
J gene: TRBJ2-3; D gene: NA; CDR3 length: 13; clone size: NA; V gene: TRBV7-3; CDR3 DNA: TGTGCCAGCAGCTCAGGCGCCGGAGATACGCAGTATTTT; CDR3 protein: CASSSGAGDTQYF
J gene: TRBJ2-7; D gene: TRBD1; CDR3 length: 14; clone size: NA; V gene: TRBV11-2; CDR3 DNA: TGTGCCAGCAGCCACGGACAGGGGCCCTACGAGCAGTACTTC; CDR3 protein: CASSHGQGPYEQYF
J gene: TRBJ1-4; D gene: NA; CDR3 length: 15; clone size: NA; V gene: TRBV7-9; CDR3 DNA: TGTGCCAGCAGCTTAGATTTGTCAGTTAATGAAAAACTGTTTTTT; CDR3 protein: CASSLDLSVNEKLFF
J gene: TRBJ2-3; D gene: TRBD1; CDR3 length: 16; clone size: NA; V gene: TRBV7-6; CDR3 DNA: TGTGCCAGCAGCTTGTATGGGACAGGGGGTACAGATACGCAGTATTTT; CDR3 protein: CASSLYGTGGTDTQYF
J gene: TRBJ2-7; D gene: NA; CDR3 length: 14; clone size: NA; V gene: TRBV5-4; CDR3 DNA: TGTGCCAGCAGGCCCTTCGGGTCTACCTACGAGCAGTACTTC; CDR3 protein: CASRPFGSTYEQYF
J gene: TRBJ2-2; D gene: NA; CDR3 length: 12; clone size: NA; V gene: TRBV6-2/TRBV6-3; CDR3 DNA: TGTGCCAGCAGTTCCAGGGATTTGGTGCTGTTTTTT; CDR3 protein: CASSSRDLVLFF
J gene: TRBJ1-5; D gene: NA; CDR3 length: 14; clone size: NA; V gene: TRBV7-9; CDR3 DNA: TGTGCCAGCAGCGGAGGGAATTTCAATCAGCCCCAGCATTTT; CDR3 protein: CASSGGNFNQPQHF
J gene: TRBJ1-2; D gene: NA; CDR3 length: 17; clone size: NA; V gene: TRBV4-1; CDR3 DNA: TGCGCCAGCAGCCAAGATGGGGGCACAATTTCTAACTATGGCTACACCTTC; CDR3 protein: CASSQDGGTISNYGYTF
J gene: TRBJ2-5; D gene: TRBD2; CDR3 length: 16; clone size: NA; V gene: TRBV7-9; CDR3 DNA: TGTGCCAGCAGCTCCCCGAGACTAGCGGGAGTTGAGACCCAGTACTTC; CDR3 protein: CASSSPRLAGVETQYF
J gene: TRBJ2-1; D gene: NA; CDR3 length: 14; clone size: NA; V gene: TRBV18; CDR3 DNA: TGTGCCAGCTCACCGGACATCACGTACAATGAGCAGTTCTTC; CDR3 protein: CASSPDITYNEQFF
J gene: TRBJ2-1; D gene: TRBD1; CDR3 length: 16; clone size: NA; V gene: TRBV7-3; CDR3 DNA: TGTGCCAGCAGCTTCCTGGGACAGGGGAACATGGATGAGCAGTTCTTC; CDR3 protein: CASSFLGQGNMDEQFF
J gene: TRBJ2-1; D gene: NA; CDR3 length: 18; clone size: few; V gene: TRBV4-3; CDR3 DNA: TGCGCCAGCAGCCAAGGGGCCTGGGGGGAGAGCTCCTACAATGAGCAGTTCTTC; CDR3 protein: CASSQGAWGESSYNEQFF
J gene: TRBJ2-3; D gene: TRBD2; CDR3 length: 15; clone size: NA; V gene: TRBV5-4; CDR3 DNA: TGTGCCAGCAGCTCGGGACTAGCGGGGGACCCCACCCAGTATTTT; CDR3 protein: CASSSGLAGDPTQYF
J gene: TRBJ2-7; D gene: TRBD2; CDR3 length: 14; clone size: NA; V gene: TRBV30; CDR3 DNA: TGTGCCTGGAAACTAGCGGGGGAGACCTACGAGCAGTACTTC; CDR3 protein: CAWKLAGETYEQYF
J gene: TRBJ1-1; D gene: NA; CDR3 length: 13; clone size: NA; V gene: TRBV12-5; CDR3 DNA: TGTGCTAGTGCAGTCAGGGTGAACACTGAAGCTTTCTTT; CDR3 protein: CASAVRVNTEAFF
J gene: TRBJ2-1; D gene: TRBD2; CDR3 length: 16; clone size: NA; V gene: TRBV5-1; CDR3 DNA: TGCGCCAGCACCCCCTCGGGAGGCCTCTCCTACAATGAGCAGTTCTTC; CDR3 protein: CASTPSGGLSYNEQFF
J gene: TRBJ2-5; D gene: TRBD1; CDR3 length: 15; clone size: NA; V gene: TRBV10-2; CDR3 DNA: TGCGCCAGCAGCCCGACAGGGTCCTACCAAGAGACCCAGTACTTC; CDR3 protein: CASSPTGSYQETQYF
J gene: TRBJ1-2; D gene: NA; CDR3 length: 13; clone size: NA; V gene: TRBV7-9; CDR3 DNA: TGTGCCAGCAGCTTCGTCGGTAACTATGGCTACACCTTC; CDR3 protein: CASSFVGNYGYTF
J gene: TRBJ1-3; D gene: TRBD1; CDR3 length: 14; clone size: NA; V gene: TRBV19; CDR3 DNA: TGTGCCAGTAGTATGACAGGGGCTGGAAACACCATATATTTT; CDR3 protein: CASSMTGAGNTIYF
J gene: TRBJ2-2; D gene: NA; CDR3 length: 13; clone size: NA; V gene: TRBV3-1/TRBV3-2; CDR3 DNA: TGTGCCAGCAGGCCGCGGAACACCGGGGAGCTGTTTTTT; CDR3 protein: CASRPRNTGELFF
J gene: TRBJ2-3; D gene: NA; CDR3 length: 15; clone size: NA; V gene: TRBV29-1; CDR3 DNA: TGCAGCGCCGCGCCGCACAGCGGCGACCAAGATACGCAGTATTTT; CDR3 protein: CSAAPHSGDQDTQYF
J gene: TRBJ2-5; D gene: TRBD2; CDR3 length: 16; clone size: NA; V gene: TRBV9; CDR3 DNA: TGTGCCAGCAGCGCGCGGGGGGCTACTGGGGGAGAGACCCAGTACTTC; CDR3 protein: CASSARGATGGETQYF
J gene: TRBJ2-5; D gene: NA; CDR3 length: 17; clone size: NA; V gene: TRBV6-1; CDR3 DNA: TGTGCCAGCAGTGAACGGCCCCTGACAGGCAGACAAGAGACCCAGTACTTC; CDR3 protein: CASSERPLTGRQETQYF
J gene: TRBJ2-3; D gene: NA; CDR3 length: 14; clone size: once; V gene: TRBV4-3; CDR3 DNA: TGCGCCAGCAGCCAACGGGGGTCCACAGATACGCAGTATTTT; CDR3 protein: CASSQRGSTDTQYF
J gene: TRBJ2-1; D gene: TRBD1; CDR3 length: 13; clone size: NA; V gene: TRBV6-1; CDR3 DNA: TGTGCCAGCAGTGAGGGGCCGGGACAGGGACCGTTCTTC; CDR3 protein: CASSEGPGQGPFF
J gene: TRBJ1-4; D gene: TRBD1; CDR3 length: 17; clone size: NA; V gene: TRBV4-3; CDR3 DNA: TGCGCCAGCAGCCAACTCCTACTGGACAGGGAAAATGAAAAACTGTTTTTT; CDR3 protein: CASSQLLLDRENEKLFF
J gene: TRBJ2-3; D gene: TRBD2; CDR3 length: 16; clone size: NA; V gene: TRBV7-2; CDR3 DNA: TGTGCCAGCAGCTTAAGTGGCGGGGGGGCCTTAGATACGCAGTATTTT; CDR3 protein: CASSLSGGGALDTQYF
J gene: TRBJ2-2; D gene: NA; CDR3 length: 13; clone size: NA; V gene: TRBV28; CDR3 DNA: TGTGCCAGCAGTTGGAGCAGCACCGGGGAGCTGTTTTTT; CDR3 protein: CASSWSSTGELFF
J gene: TRBJ2-5; D gene: TRBD2; CDR3 length: 14; clone size: once; V gene: TRBV28; CDR3 DNA: TGTGCCACCACTAGCGGGAGGGCCTGGGAGACCCAGTACTTC; CDR3 protein: CATTSGRAWETQYF
J gene: TRBJ1-5; D gene: NA; CDR3 length: 13; clone size: NA; V gene: TRBV7-9; CDR3 DNA: TGTGCCAGCAGCTTAGGGACAGCTCAGCCCCAGCATTTT; CDR3 protein: CASSLGTAQPQHF
J gene: TRBJ2-1; D gene: NA; CDR3 length: 14; clone size: NA; V gene: TRBV19; CDR3 DNA: TGTGCCAGTACATCACCAGGGGGGAAGGATGAGCAGTTCTTC; CDR3 protein: CASTSPGGKDEQFF
J gene: TRBJ2-5; D gene: TRBD2; CDR3 length: 15; clone size: NA; V gene: TRBV28; CDR3 DNA: TGTGCCAGCAGTCTTCCGGGACTAGCGATTGAGACCCAGTACTTC; CDR3 protein: CASSLPGLAIETQYF
J gene: TRBJ2-1; D gene: TRBD2; CDR3 length: 15; clone size: NA; V gene: TRBV19; CDR3 DNA: TGTGCCAGTAGTTTAGCGGGAGTCTCCTACAATGAGCAGTTCTTC; CDR3 protein: CASSLAGVSYNEQFF
J gene: TRBJ2-7; D gene: TRBD2; CDR3 length: 15; clone size: few; V gene: TRBV5-1; CDR3 DNA: TGCGCCAGCAGCTTGACCAGCGGGAGTTACTACGAGCAGTACTTC; CDR3 protein: CASSLTSGSYYEQYF
J gene: TRBJ1-3; D gene: NA; CDR3 length: 15; clone size: NA; V gene: TRBV5-1; CDR3 DNA: TGCGCCAGCAGCTTGACAGGGCTCTTTGGAAACACCATATATTTT; CDR3 protein: CASSLTGLFGNTIYF
J gene: TRBJ1-5; D gene: NA; CDR3 length: 13; clone size: NA; V gene: TRBV7-9; CDR3 DNA: TGTGCCAGCAGCTTTGAGGGGGATCAGCCCCAGCATTTT; CDR3 protein: CASSFEGDQPQHF
J gene: TRBJ2-7; D gene: TRBD2; CDR3 length: 15; clone size: NA; V gene: TRBV27; CDR3 DNA: TGTGCCAGCGCTAGCGGGAGGGTTAGGGACTACGAGCAGTACTTC; CDR3 protein: CASASGRVRDYEQYF
J gene: TRBJ2-3; D gene: NA; CDR3 length: 17; clone size: NA; V gene: TRBV5-8; CDR3 DNA: TGTGCCAGCAGCTTGGGGTGGGACTCCATTGGGACAGATACGCAGTATTTT; CDR3 protein: CASSLGWDSIGTDTQYF
J gene: TRBJ2-1; D gene: NA; CDR3 length: 13; clone size: NA; V gene: TRBV12-3/TRBV12-4; CDR3 DNA: TGTGCCAGCACCCCGGACACCTACAATGAGCAGTTCTTC; CDR3 protein: CASTPDTYNEQFF
J gene: TRBJ2-5; D gene: NA; CDR3 length: 14; clone size: NA; V gene: TRBV9; CDR3 DNA: TGTGCCAGCAGCGTAGGAGCGGTTAGGGAGACCCAGTACTTC; CDR3 protein: CASSVGAVRETQYF
J gene: TRBJ2-5; D gene: NA; CDR3 length: 14; clone size: NA; V gene: TRBV7-2; CDR3 DNA: TGTGCCAGCAGCCGGGACTCGCCACAAGAGACCCAGTACTTC; CDR3 protein: CASSRDSPQETQYF
J gene: TRBJ1-6; D gene: NA; CDR3 length: 14; clone size: NA; V gene: TRBV2; CDR3 DNA: TGTGCCAGCAAGACTGGGGGGGCGAGTTCACCCCTCCACTTT; CDR3 protein: CASKTGGASSPLHF
J gene: TRBJ1-2; D gene: NA; CDR3 length: 12; clone size: NA; V gene: TRBV28; CDR3 DNA: TGTGCCAGCAGTTTATCTGCGGGGGGCTACACCTTC; CDR3 protein: CASSLSAGGYTF
J gene: TRBJ1-3; D gene: NA; CDR3 length: 16; clone size: NA; V gene: TRBV4-2; CDR3 DNA: TGTGCCAGCAGCCAAGACAGGGTTTCTTCCGGAAACACCATATATTTT; CDR3 protein: CASSQDRVSSGNTIYF
J gene: TRBJ2-1; D gene: TRBD1; CDR3 length: 16; clone size: once; V gene: TRBV27; CDR3 DNA: TGTGCCAGCAGTTTACGGCCGGGACAGGGTCTAAATGAGCAGTTCTTC; CDR3 protein: CASSLRPGQGLNEQFF
J gene: TRBJ2-3; D gene: NA; CDR3 length: 15; clone size: once; V gene: TRBV18; CDR3 DNA: TGTGCCAGCTCACAAACGGGACACCTCACAGATACGCAGTATTTT; CDR3 protein: CASSQTGHLTDTQYF